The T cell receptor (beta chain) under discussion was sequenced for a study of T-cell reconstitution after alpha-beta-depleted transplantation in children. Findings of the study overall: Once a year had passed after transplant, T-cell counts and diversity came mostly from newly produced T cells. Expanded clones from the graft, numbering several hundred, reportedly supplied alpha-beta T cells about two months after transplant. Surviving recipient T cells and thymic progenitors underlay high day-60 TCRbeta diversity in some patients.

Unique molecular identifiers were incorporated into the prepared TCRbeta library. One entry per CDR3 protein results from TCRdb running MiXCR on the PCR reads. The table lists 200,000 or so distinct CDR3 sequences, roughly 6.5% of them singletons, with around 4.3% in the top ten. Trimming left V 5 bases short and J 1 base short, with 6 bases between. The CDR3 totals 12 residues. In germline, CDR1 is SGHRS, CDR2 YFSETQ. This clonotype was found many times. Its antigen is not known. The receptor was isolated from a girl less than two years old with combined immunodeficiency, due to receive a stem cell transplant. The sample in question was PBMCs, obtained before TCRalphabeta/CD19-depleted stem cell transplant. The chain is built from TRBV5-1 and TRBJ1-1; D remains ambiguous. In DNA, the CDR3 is TGCGCCAGCAGGAACGGGAACACTGAAGCTTTCTTT. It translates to CASRNGNTEAFF.